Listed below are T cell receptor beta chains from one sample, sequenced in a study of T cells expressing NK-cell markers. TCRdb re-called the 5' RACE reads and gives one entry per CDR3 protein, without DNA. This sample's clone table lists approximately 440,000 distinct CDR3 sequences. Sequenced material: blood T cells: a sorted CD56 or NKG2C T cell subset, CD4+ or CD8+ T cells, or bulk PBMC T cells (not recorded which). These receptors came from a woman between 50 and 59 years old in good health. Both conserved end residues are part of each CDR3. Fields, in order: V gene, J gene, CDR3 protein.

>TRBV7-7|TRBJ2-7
CASSLDRGDEQYF
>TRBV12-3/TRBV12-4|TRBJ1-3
CASTLSGSGNTIYF
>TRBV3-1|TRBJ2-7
CASSQVHSGEQYF
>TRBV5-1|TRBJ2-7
CASSPDRYEQYF
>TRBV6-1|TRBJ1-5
CASSVLYQPQHF
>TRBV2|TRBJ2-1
CARRYPVRDEQFF
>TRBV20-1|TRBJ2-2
CSATSGRVPGELFF
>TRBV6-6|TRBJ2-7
CASTGSSYEQYF
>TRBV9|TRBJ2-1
CASSVGGTSVGNEQFF
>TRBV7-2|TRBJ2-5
CASSRRAGVGETQYF
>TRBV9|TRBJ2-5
CASSPRDREAETQYF
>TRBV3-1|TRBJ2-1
CASSSSGSFDEQFF
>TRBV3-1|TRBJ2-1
CASSQDVGIAGHEQFF
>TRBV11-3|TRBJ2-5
CASSLVRGRSLQETQYF
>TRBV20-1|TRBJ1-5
CSARDGQTGWNQPQHF
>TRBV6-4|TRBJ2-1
CASSELASYNEQFF
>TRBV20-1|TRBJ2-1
CSATAPGLDPNEQFF
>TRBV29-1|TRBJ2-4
CSVGMAGVGKNIQYF
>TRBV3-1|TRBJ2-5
CASSQGTTGTKETQYF
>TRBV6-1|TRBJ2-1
CASSENHAGGNNEQFF
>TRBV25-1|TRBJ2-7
CASSAAGGTLWQYF
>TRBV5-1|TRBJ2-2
CASSFFRLRDRAGELFF
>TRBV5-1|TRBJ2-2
CASGPGQGTGELFF
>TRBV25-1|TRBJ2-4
CASSGVGAKNIQYF
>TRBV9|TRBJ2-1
CASRRDYVNNEQFF
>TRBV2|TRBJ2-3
CASSERQGEGDTQYF
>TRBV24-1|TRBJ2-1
CATSGDRDYNEQFF
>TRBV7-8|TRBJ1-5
CASSARRGQREYSNQPQHF
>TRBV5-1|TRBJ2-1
CASSLVPDTSYNEQFF
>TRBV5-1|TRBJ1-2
CASSLARRQRHGYTF
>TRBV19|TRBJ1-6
CASSSGTRNSPLHF
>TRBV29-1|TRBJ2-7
CSVLAAPYEQYF
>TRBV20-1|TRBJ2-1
CSALPPGGSYNEQFF
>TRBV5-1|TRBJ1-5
CASSWLGLSNQPQHF
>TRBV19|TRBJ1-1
CASSDRLNTEAFF
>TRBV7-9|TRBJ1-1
CASSRTTGMNTEAFF
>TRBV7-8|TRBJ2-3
CASSFAAGGGDTQYF
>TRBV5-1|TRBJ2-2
CASSPLTGLGGELFF
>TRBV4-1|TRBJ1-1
CASSQEQSGTSGTEAFF
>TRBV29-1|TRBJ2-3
CSVGPAASTDTQYF
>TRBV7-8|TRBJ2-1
CASSPDPGLAVNEQFF
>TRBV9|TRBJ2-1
CASSSLGVPLQIYNEQFF
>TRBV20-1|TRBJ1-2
CSAKLWGGLGYTF
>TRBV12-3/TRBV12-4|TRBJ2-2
CASHSGRFGELFF
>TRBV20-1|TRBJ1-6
CSAPVVGLGNSPLHF
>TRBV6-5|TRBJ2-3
CASSYSVVAGSPDTQYF
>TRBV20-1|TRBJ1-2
CSASGGGGYTF
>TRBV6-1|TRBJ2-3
CASRNWRTDTQYF
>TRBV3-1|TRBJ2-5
CASSEEGVARETQYF
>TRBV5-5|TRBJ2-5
CASSPTGLAMGETQYF
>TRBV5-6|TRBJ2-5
CASSFDDRVIETQYF
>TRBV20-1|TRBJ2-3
CSAGGGRYDTQYF
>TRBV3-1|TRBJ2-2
CASSQEDWVMPNTGELFF
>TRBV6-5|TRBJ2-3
CASSGLAVRDTQYF
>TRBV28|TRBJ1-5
CASNPGDRDYQPQHF
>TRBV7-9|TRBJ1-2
CASQGRGFDYGYTF
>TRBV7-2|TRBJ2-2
CASSLATGNGELFF
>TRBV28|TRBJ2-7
CASSLLGDNEQYF
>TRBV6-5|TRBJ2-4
CASRGGGAKNIQYF
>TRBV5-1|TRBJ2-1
CASSRPALTVNEQFF